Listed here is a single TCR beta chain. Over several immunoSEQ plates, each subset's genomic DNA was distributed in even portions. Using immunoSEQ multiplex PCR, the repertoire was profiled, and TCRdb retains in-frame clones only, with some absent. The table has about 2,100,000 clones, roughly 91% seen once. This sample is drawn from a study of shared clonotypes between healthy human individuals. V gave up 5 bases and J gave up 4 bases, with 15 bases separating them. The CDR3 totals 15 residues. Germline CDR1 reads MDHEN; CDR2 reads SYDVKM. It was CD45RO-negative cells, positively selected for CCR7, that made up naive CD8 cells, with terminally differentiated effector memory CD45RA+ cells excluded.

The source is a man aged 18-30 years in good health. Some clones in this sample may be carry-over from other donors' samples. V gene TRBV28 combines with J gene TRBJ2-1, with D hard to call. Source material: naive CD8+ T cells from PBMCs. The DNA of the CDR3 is TGTGCCAGCAGTCCTCGGCACAGCCTATACAATGAGCAGTTCTTC. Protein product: CASSPRHSLYNEQFF.